This T cell receptor beta chain was sequenced for a study of blood T cell repertoires in COVID-19. In the study overall: Researchers got acute and convalescent COVID-19 samples from the United States, Italy and Spain.

This clone is a singleton in its sample. Clones were sequenced by immunoSEQ multiplex PCR, and TCRdb holds only the in-frame ones, with some missing. The sample has a few hundred thousand clones, approximately 81% seen once. V dropped 5 bases and J dropped 3 bases, with 8 bases sitting between them. Per the germline V gene, CDR1 is SEHNR and CDR2 is FQNEAQ (reference sequence). This CDR3 is built from 12 residues. The receptor comes from a woman younger than 35 with acute or convalescent COVID-19. V and J are TRBV7-9 and TRBJ2-7; no firm D call. Sequenced material: peripheral blood. This chain's CDR3 is CASSVVLYEQYF. For the CDR3, the DNA is TGTGCCAGCAGCGTTGTACTCTACGAGCAGTACTTC.